Reported below is one T cell receptor (beta chain). TCRdb called the PCR reads again in MiXCR, with one record for every CDR3 protein. This repertoire shows about 10,000 distinct CDR3 sequences, 40% to 60% found once; its top ten account for about 33%. This sample was included in a study of CD4 and CD8 cells across lung adenocarcinoma regions. The V segment lost 4 bases and the J segment 2 bases; nucleotides outside the gene matches: 8. This CDR3 has 18 amino acids. Germline CDR1 reads MNHNS; CDR2 reads SASEGT. Sequencing was carried out using CD8+ T cells from the margin of a lung tumor. The receptor was isolated from a male donor with lung adenocarcinoma. The CD4 and CD8 labels of this study may be unreliable. The V gene is TRBV6-1, the J gene TRBJ2-6; TRBD2 aligns across 10 bases. The CDR3 nucleotides read TGTGCCAGCAGTGGACTAAGCGGGGGGGCAGCTGGGGCCAACGTCCTGACTTTC. The encoded protein is CASSGLSGGAAGANVLTF.